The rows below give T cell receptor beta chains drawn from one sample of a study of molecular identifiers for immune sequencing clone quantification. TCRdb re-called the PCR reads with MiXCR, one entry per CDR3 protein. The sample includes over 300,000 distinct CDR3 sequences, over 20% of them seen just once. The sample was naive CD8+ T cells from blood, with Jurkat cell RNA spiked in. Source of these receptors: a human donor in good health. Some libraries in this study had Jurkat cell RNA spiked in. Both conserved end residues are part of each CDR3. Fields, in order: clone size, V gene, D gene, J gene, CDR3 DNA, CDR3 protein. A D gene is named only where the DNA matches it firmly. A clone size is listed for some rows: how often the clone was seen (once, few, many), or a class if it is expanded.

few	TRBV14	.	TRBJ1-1	TGTGCCAGCAGCCAGGCGACCGGGACCGAGAACACTGAAGCTTTCTTT	CASSQATGTENTEAFF
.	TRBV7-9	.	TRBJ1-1	TGTGCCAGCAAGGCAAGTCACACTGAAGCTTTCTTT	CASKASHTEAFF
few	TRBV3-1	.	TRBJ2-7	TGTGCCAGCAGCGCGGGACCCCGAAGCTCCTACGAGCAGTACTTC	CASSAGPRSSYEQYF
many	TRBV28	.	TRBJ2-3	TGTGCCAGCACCGGTCCGGGGGCAGATACGCAGTATTTT	CASTGPGADTQYF
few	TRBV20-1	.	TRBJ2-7	TGCAGTGCTAGAGATAGGGGCCACGAGCAGTACTTC	CSARDRGHEQYF
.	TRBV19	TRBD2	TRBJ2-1	TGTGCCGGTAGTCCCGGGACTAGGTTCTACAATGAGCAGTTCTTC	CAGSPGTRFYNEQFF
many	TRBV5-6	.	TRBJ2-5	TGTGCCAGCAGCGGCGGGGATTACCAAGAGACCCAGTACTTC	CASSGGDYQETQYF
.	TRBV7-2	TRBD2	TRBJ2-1	TGTGCCAGCAGCACCGGACTAGCGGGGAGCTCCTACAATGAGCAGTTCTTC	CASSTGLAGSSYNEQFF
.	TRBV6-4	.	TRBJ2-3	TGTGCCAGCAGTGACACCCCCAGGAGACAGGCCCTACGGTATGCGCAGTATTTT	CASSDTPRRQALRYAQYF
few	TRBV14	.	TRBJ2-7	TGTGCCAGCAGCCAAGCGGGGGCAACCTACGAGCAGCACTTC	CASSQAGATYEQHF
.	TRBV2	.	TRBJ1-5	TGTGCCAGCAGACCGGCGGGTAGCAATCAGCCCCAGCATTTT	CASRPAGSNQPQHF